The 23 T cell receptor beta chains given below trace back to one sample, sequenced in a study of regulatory T cells in long-lasting Graves disease. Relying on iRepertoire HTBI primers and Arm-PCR of CDR3 regions, the team built TCR beta libraries. One entry per CDR3 protein results from TCRdb running MiXCR on the multiplex PCR reads. The sample has roughly 700,000 distinct CDR3 sequences, around 32% seen once; the top ten hold 35% to 55%. The time point is: persistent/refractory GD, antithyroid drugs over 5 years with positive TRAb. Researchers made the TCR library from RNA that was extracted from PBMCs. This material consisted of peripheral blood mononuclear cells (PBMCs), taken when the disease was refractory, from a patient treated with antithyroid drugs. The source of these receptors is a female donor with Graves disease.

The CDR3 DNA is TGCAGTGCTAGAGTAACAGGGCGAAGATCACCCCTCCACTTT. Its protein is CSARVTGRRSPLHF. The chain recombines TRBV20-1 with TRBJ1-6, with a tentative D call TRBD1 (6 bases). Per the germline V gene, CDR1 is DFQATT and CDR2 is SNEGSKA (reference sequence). Trimming removed 1 base at V and 10 bases at J, with 14 bases between. The CDR3 length is 14 residues.

Turning to this clonotype: One end of the junction does not line up with germline, which may come from a read error. The chain couples TRBV3-1 to TRBJ2-5; D remains ambiguous. CDR1 and CDR2 (germline): LGHDT, YNNKEL (reference sequence). This CDR3 region has 8 residues. Here the CDR3 DNA reads TGTGCCAGCAGCCCCTTGGACTTC. It translates to CASSPLDF.

The chain recombines TRBV6-2 or TRBV6-3 with TRBJ1-2; D not certain. The V and J ends lost 5 bases and 7 bases respectively, with 14 bases between them. Germline lookup yields CDR1 MNHEY and CDR2 SVGEGT. The CDR3 has 13 residues. The DNA of the CDR3 is TGTGCCAGCAGTGAAAGCCAGGTCGGTGGCTACACCTTC. Protein sequence: CASSESQVGGYTF.

This clonotype came up a few times. The chain is built from TRBV15 and TRBJ2-7, with D possibly being TRBD1 (6 bases). The CDR3 covers 16 residues. Germline CDR1 LNHNV, CDR2 YYDKDF (reference sequence). The germline V and J ends were trimmed by 4 bases and 0 bases, with 16 bases remaining between them. The CDR3 bases are TGTGCCACCAGCAAAACAGGGTTAAAGAGCTCCTACGAGCAGTACTTC. This encodes CATSKTGLKSSYEQYF.

This clonotype showed up many times. This rearrangement joins TRBV28 to TRBJ1-1; D ambiguous. V gave up 5 bases and J gave up 6 bases, with 19 bases separating them. Germline V lookup: CDR1 MDHEN, CDR2 SYDVKM. The CDR3 has 15 residues. This CDR3 is CASSPLEGRKAEAFF. The CDR3 coding sequence is TGTGCCAGCAGTCCCCTGGAGGGAAGGAAGGCTGAAGCTTTCTTT.

This clonotype occurred a few times. The V call is TRBV20-1, the J call TRBJ1-2; 9 nucleotides match TRBD1. Germline loops: CDR1 DFQATT, CDR2 SNEGSKA (reference sequence). V lost 5 bases to trimming and J lost 4 bases; unmatched junction nucleotides: 11. The CDR3 length is 15 residues. The CDR3 coding sequence is TGCAGTGCTCCCTCGGGACAGGGCCTCCTCTATGGCTACACCTTC. Translation: CSAPSGQGLLYGYTF.

V is TRBV2 and J is TRBJ2-7; 10 bases are a match to TRBD1. This CDR3 has 15 residues. Germline CDR1 SNHLY, CDR2 FYNNEI. With 3 bases clipped from V and 4 bases from J, the junction kept 6 bases outside the gene matches. The CDR3 coding sequence is TGTGCCAGCAGTGATTGGGGACAGGGGACTTACGAGCAGTACTTC. Translated, it gives CASSDWGQGTYEQYF.

This clonotype was counted only a few times. V and J are TRBV10-3 and TRBJ1-6; D not resolved. V was trimmed by 0 bases and J by 7 bases, leaving 10 bases between them. Germline assignment: CDR1 ENHRY and CDR2 SYGVKD. The CDR3 covers 15 residues. The CDR3 sequence: CAISESGRLNSPLHF. The CDR3 region has the DNA TGTGCCATCAGTGAGTCGGGCAGATTAAATTCACCCCTCCACTTT.

This clonotype has only a few counts. The chain links TRBV2 to TRBJ1-1; D unclear. CDR1 SNHLY and CDR2 FYNNEI come from the germline V gene. This CDR3 is built from 10 residues. The CDR3 coding sequence is TGTGTCACAGAGAACACTGAAGCTTTCTTT. Its translation: CVTENTEAFF.

The chain has TRBV6-2 or TRBV6-3 and TRBJ2-6; the D gene could be TRBD1 or TRBD2 (5 bases each). The ends were cut back, 10 bases at V and 4 bases at J, with 14 bases in the middle. Germline loops: CDR1 MNHEY, CDR2 SVGEGT. CDR3 length: 14 amino acids. CDR3 sequence reads: CATYYGAGANVLTF. Here the CDR3 DNA reads TGTGCCACCTATTACGGGGCCGGGGCCAACGTCCTGACTTTC.

This chain links TRBV19 with TRBJ1-1, with TRBD1 matching over 7 bases. CDR1 and CDR2 (germline): LNHDA, SQIVND (reference sequence). The CDR3 is 14 amino acids. V was clipped by 8 bases and J by 4 bases; unmatched bases: 10. For the CDR3, the DNA is TGTGCCAGTGGGTATACAGGGGTCGGCACTGAAGCTTTCTTT. Protein product: CASGYTGVGTEAFF.

Only a few counts were recorded for this clonotype. The chain employs TRBV12-3 or TRBV12-4 and TRBJ1-5; no reliable D call. The CDR3 sequence is 15 residues long. V lost 6 bases and J lost 0, with 12 bases in between. The CDR3 here is CASRITGDSNQPQHF. As DNA, the CDR3 is TGTGCCAGCAGAATTACGGGAGATAGCAATCAGCCCCAGCATTTT.

The genes are TRBV19 and TRBJ1-1; D is unclear. This CDR3 contains 13 residues. Germline CDR1 reads LNHDA; CDR2 reads SQIVND (reference sequence). The V end was cut by 6 bases, the J end by 1 base, with 9 bases between. The CDR3 region is CASRTNTNTEAFF. DNA for the CDR3: TGTGCCAGTAGGACGAACACGAACACTGAAGCTTTCTTT.

On this clonotype itself: Relative to the germline gene, one junction end is altered; a read error may explain this. CDR3 sequence: CAGSIKGQPQHF. In DNA form, the CDR3 reads TGTGCCGGCAGTATAAAGGGTCAGCCCCAGCATTTT. The genes are TRBV12-3 or TRBV12-4 and TRBJ1-5; D is unresolved. There are 12 residues in the CDR3.

Comment on this clonotype: One junction end does not reproduce the germline sequence, and a read error may be involved. The chain recombines TRBV6-1 with TRBJ1-1; unclear D gene. The germline V gene has CDR1 MNHNS and CDR2 SASEGT. This CDR3 spans 13 amino acids. The CDR3, as DNA: TGTGCCAGCGGATGGGGAGTAGGCACTGGAGCTTTCTTT. This codes for CASGWGVGTGAFF.

This clonotype was found a few times. V gene TRBV6-5 combines with J gene TRBJ1-5, with 7 bases that match TRBD1. Germline CDR1 and CDR2: MNHEY and SVGAGI. After removal of 4 bases from V and 8 bases from J, the junction contained 5 bases not matched to a gene. The CDR3 sequence is 13 residues long. The CDR3 reads CASSFDRVKPQHF. DNA for the CDR3: TGTGCCAGCAGTTTTGACAGGGTGAAGCCCCAGCATTTT.

The chain combines TRBV7-2 with TRBJ1-2; D not certain. The CDR3 contains 16 residues. V was cut by 1 base and J by 5 bases, with 17 bases left in between. The germline gives CDR1 SGHTA, CDR2 FQGNSA. The CDR3, as DNA: TGTGCCAGCAGCTTAGTAGTTGAAGGGCCGACATATGGCTACACCTTC. Amino acids: CASSLVVEGPTYGYTF.

The V gene is TRBV6-1, the J gene TRBJ2-5, with TRBD2 matching 8 bases. The CDR3 runs to 14 residues. V shed 5 bases, J shed 5 bases, and the junction held 7 bases outside the gene matches. Germline V CDR1 and CDR2: MNHNS, SASEGT. The CDR3, as DNA: TGTGCCAGCAGTCGCGGACTAGCAGGGGAGACCCAGTACTTC. Its protein product is CASSRGLAGETQYF.

The chain couples TRBV30 to TRBJ1-5; D is unclear. Germline-derived CDR1 and CDR2 are GTSNPN and SVGIG (reference sequence). The CDR3 has 15 residues. V lost 3 bases and J lost 6, with 18 bases in between. CDR3 DNA: TGTGCCTGGAGCCCCACATCGGGCCGGAGTCAGCCCCAGCATTTT. This translates into CAWSPTSGRSQPQHF. Together with reference TRBV30 and TRBJ1-5, the CDR3 gives the full variable domain: SQTIHQWPATLVQPVGSPLSLECTVEGTSNPNLYWYRQAAGRGLQLLFYSVGIGQISSEVPQNLSASRPQDRQFILSSKKLLLSDSGFYLCAWSPTSGRSQPQHFGDGTRLSIL.

This clonotype was found many times. The chain is built from TRBV2 and TRBJ2-7; perhaps TRBD2 as D (7 bases). The CDR3 consists of 14 residues. With 10 bases removed from V and 0 bases from J, the gap between germline ends came to 16 bases. Germline V gives CDR1 SNHLY, CDR2 FYNNEI. This CDR3 reads CAKGGGTSSYEQYF. The CDR3 bases are TGTGCCAAGGGGGGGGGAACCTCCTCCTACGAGCAGTACTTC. The full variable domain, with the rest looked up from reference TRBV2 and TRBJ2-7, is EPEVTQTPSHQVTQMGQEVILRCVPISNHLYFYWYRQILGQKVEFLVSFYNNEISEKSEIFDDQFSVERPDGSNFTLKIRSTKLEDSAMYFCAKGGGTSSYEQYFGPGTRLTVT.

This clonotype was observed a handful of times. The gene calls are TRBV5-5 and TRBJ1-5; tentative D call: TRBD1 (5 bases). Germline CDR1 and CDR2: SGHKS and YYEKEE (reference sequence). The CDR3 sequence is 15 residues long. With 5 bases removed from V and 1 base from J, the gap between germline ends came to 13 bases. CDR3 coding DNA: TGTGCCAGCAGGCGGGGGGATGGCAGCAATCAGCCCCAGCATTTT. Translating it yields CASRRGDGSNQPQHF.

The J gene is TRBJ1-2, the V gene TRBV2, with D perhaps matching TRBD1 (5 bases). CDR1 is SNHLY, CDR2 FYNNEI, per germline. Trimming took off 6 bases at V and 3 bases at J, with 11 bases between the two ends. This CDR3 has 13 residues. In DNA form, the CDR3 reads TGTGCCAGCAGCCAAGGGGCAGACTATGGCTACACCTTC. Protein: CASSQGADYGYTF.

V gene TRBV11-2 combines with J gene TRBJ2-7; TRBD1 or TRBD2 may be the D gene (5 bases each). Trimming removed 5 bases at V and 6 bases at J, with 20 bases between. This CDR3 has 15 residues. Germline CDR1 and CDR2: SGHAT and FQNNGV. The chain's CDR3 is CASSPLGVASFEQYF. The CDR3 DNA sequence: TGTGCCAGCAGCCCTCTGGGGGTAGCATCTTTCGAGCAGTACTTC.